This T cell receptor beta chain was sequenced in a study of cytomegalovirus exposure and HLA in healthy donors (dated by TCRdb to about 2017). The study in broad terms: In an earlier analysis of fewer than 750 of the donors, 276 Gb of sequence data and 120 million or so unique TCR beta sequences from about 180 million T cells were reported. Roughly 300 gigabases of sequencing data and 70 million to 85 million unique TCR sequences were included in an early release covering 550 to 800 HLA-typed donors. Of the roughly 400 genotyped donors, 81% were placed in the genetic ancestry cluster associated with self-reported Caucasian donors. The study was designed to test whether signatures of past pathogen exposure could be identified by cataloging public T cell receptors. Using immunosequencing, the study profiled T cell repertoires from 666 subjects and related those repertoires to cytomegalovirus serostatus. In addition to the first cohort of hundreds of subjects, a separate validation cohort of under 150 different subjects was used. To predict cytomegalovirus infection status, the study combined high-throughput TCR immunosequencing, statistical association of individual TCRs with disease status, and machine learning. In a later analysis, previously published TCR beta repertoires from 670 or so donors were re-analyzed and high-resolution HLA genotyping was added so that TCR occurrence patterns could be studied. Rather than drawing on any new phenotypic data, the later analysis identified candidate immune exposures from TCR beta sequences and the way those sequences occurred across donors. In an earlier analysis of about 590 of the donors, high-throughput TCR beta sequencing was used to judge whether each TCR beta V gene segment behaved as functional or pseudogenic. Donor age, sex, ethnicity and CMV serostatus were compiled together with the repertoire data. Genome-wide SNP genotypes for about 65% of the roughly 670 donors were used in a later genetic analysis, which treated that subset as a discovery cohort. All discovery cohort repertoires had been generated on a single sequencing platform. HLA typing included class I and class II loci at four-digit resolution. Typing coverage varied by locus: roughly 629-640 donors for A, B, C, DRB1 and DQB1; under 550 for DQA1; around 570 for DPA1; around 450 for DPB1. Roughly five DR-DQ haplotypes were treated as single units for association and clustering because of strong linkage in the cohort. Among some 400 genotyped donors of the cohort, an average of approximately 240,000 unique TCR beta nucleotide sequences were sequenced per donor, about a sixth of them non-productive. General conclusions and limits of the study: The classifier was reported to diagnose cytomegalovirus status with high specificity and sensitivity in both the original and validation cohorts. A later analysis found that HLA-associated TCR beta chains were more clonally expanded and had lower generation probabilities than equally common non-associated chains. The presence/absence analyses assumed that sequencing depth was roughly uniform across donors, and that assumption may not be true. At a false discovery rate of 0.05, a later analysis linked some 17,000 TCR beta sequences to specific HLA alleles. A cluster of highly shared sequence variants was judged likely to represent a technical artifact of the sequencing pipeline. HLA typing was unavailable for some donors at each locus, so association tests used only the typed subset. This cohort had only TCR beta chains sequenced, and the lack of alpha or paired-chain data limited which features could be detected. In the study, approximately 160 TCR beta chains were listed as associated with cytomegalovirus. In a later analysis, several top co-occurrence clusters were reported to appear linked to parvovirus B19, influenza, CMV and Epstein-Barr virus. Three of the identified cytomegalovirus-associated TCR beta chains were confirmed in vitro to be specific for cytomegalovirus antigens. According to the authors, the approach could potentially be generalized to other disease states and immunological phenotypes. In an earlier analysis of around 600 of the donors, most TCR beta V segments appeared in productive rearrangements about 90% or about 30% of the time, broadly matching IMGT annotations. A further reported finding was that TCR beta sequences accurately predicted the HLA-A and HLA-B alleles for most subjects in the first cohort. The only immune exposure information available for the cohort was CMV serostatus. When HLA alleles, especially DR and DQ, strongly co-occurred, attributing TCR associations to individual alleles was difficult. A later genetic analysis associated a missense DCLRE1C variant with V-gene and J-gene trimming of TCR beta chains, and an independent cohort replicated the association. Correlated functional status among segregating V segments might reflect linkage disequilibrium, but an unknown experimental factor could not be ruled out. A later analysis found that most CMV-associated TCR beta chains appeared HLA-restricted, with HLA associations seemingly driven largely by CMV exposure. According to a later genetic analysis, donors in an Asian-associated ancestry cluster had fewer N-insertions in productive TCRs than the approximately 670-donor mean. A later analysis found that TCR association rates varied across HLA loci, with DRB1 alleles showing the most associated TCRs and HLA-C alleles the fewest. Most TCR sequences were observed very rarely across donors, whereas some public TCRs were present in many individuals. The earlier analysis of 587 of the donors excluded roughly 16 rarely observed V segments, including chromosome 9 orphons, because counts were too low.

The library was prepared using the immunoSEQ multiplex PCR assay. A mixture of 60 forward primers for TCR Vbeta segments and 13 reverse primers for TCR Jbeta segments was used in the multiplex PCR. The CDR3 region of rearranged TCR beta genes was amplified from genomic DNA with a multiplex PCR assay. The amplified TCR beta libraries were sequenced on the Illumina HiSeq System as 87-base-pair reads. The paper's data handling went like this. A later analysis counted 75 million to 100 million unique TCR beta chains across the 600 to 850 repertoires, and around 12 million of these chains were shared by at least two donors. To remove PCR and sequencing errors, raw reads were error-corrected and collapsed into unique sequences using a nearest-neighbor algorithm that merged closely related sequences. V, D and J gene segments were assigned by aligning CDR3 sequences to IMGT reference sequences. For a sequence to be retained, a match of at least six nucleotides to both a V gene segment and a J gene segment was required. A rearrangement was called productive if the CDR3 had no stop codons and remained in frame with V and J, and every other rearrangement was called non-productive. Following IMGT convention, CDR3 was defined as the stretch from the second conserved V-encoded cysteine up to the conserved J-encoded phenylalanine. The earlier analysis of some 540 of the donors excluded any sequence lacking an unambiguous match to a single V gene segment. An earlier analysis of 550 to 650 of the donors classified V segments as functional when productive rearrangements were above 56.7% and as segregating when the standard deviation between donors was above 5%. A statistical classification framework was built to diagnose cytomegalovirus status from the catalog of TCR beta chain sequences. In a later analysis, TCR nucleotide sequences were compared against IMGT/GENE-DB human TR gene sequences so that V and J genes could be assigned. The TCRdist pipeline was used in a later analysis to assign CDR3 sequences and most-parsimonious VDJ recombination scenarios. In a later analysis, every TCR beta chain was defined by the combination of its CDR3 amino acid sequence and its V-gene family, and reads without a unique V-gene family were dropped. To address suspected cross-contamination and a sequencing artifact, a later analysis removed 592 highly shared, low-generation-probability nucleotide sequences. A later analysis calculated a clonal expansion index for each public chain from normalized within-repertoire ranks of inferred template counts. A later analysis computed generation probabilities with a VDJ recombination model fitted to out-of-frame rearrangements, and checked the results against IGoR. Hypergeometric tests were used in a later analysis to score TCR-TCR, TCR-HLA and TCR-CMV co-occurrence, with a repertoire-size bias correction applied to the TCR pairs. To estimate false discovery rates, a later analysis permuted the HLA or CMV assignments 20 times. In a later analysis, co-occurring TCRs were grouped using DBSCAN, with TCRdist sequence similarity added in when clustering inside HLA-allele-positive subsets. For co-occurrence clustering, repertoires with fewer than 30,000 or more than 120,000 public chains were excluded, along with a handful of repertoires with anomalous nucleotide sharing. TCRdb provides this immuneACCESS table in a form limited to in-frame rearrangements. Some clones are lacking; in checked studies, under half of them reflect an unresolved V gene, and why the rest are absent is not known. D and trimming were read from the DNA, whereas the V and J calls and clone size are those reported in that table. The table of this sample itemizes about 92,000 clones. The ten largest clonotypes hold just over 15% of the sample.

The cohort comprised some 680 healthy bone marrow donors. At the time of sampling, all cohort members were nominally healthy, though unrecorded immune exposures were likely present. The donor was CMV seropositive and belonged to the group of a few hundred seropositive cohort members. Every donor gave a peripheral blood sample, and the peripheral blood mononuclear cells from that sample were used for TCR beta sequencing. The Qiagen DNeasy Blood Extraction Kit was used to extract genomic DNA from the blood cell samples. About this clone itself: Its antigen is not yet known.

Sequencing input: PBMCs. This clonotype was obtained from a man aged 50 to 59 in good health and CMV-seropositive.

The DNA reads as follows: TGTGCCAGCAGCAACCGGGACAGGGAAGTTTCTCCCTCCTACGAGCAGTACTTC. Translated, this gives CASSNRDREVSPSYEQYF. Rearrangement joined TRBV5-5 to TRBJ2-7; 9 nucleotides in the junction match TRBD1. Including the terminal cysteine and phenylalanine, the CDR3 comprises 18 residues. The retained sequence is limited to the CDR3, 54 bases, with the frame set at the first base. In the germline V gene (reference sequence), CDR1 corresponds to SGHKS and CDR2 to YYEKEE. Germline trimming amounts to 4 bases on V and 0 bases on J, with 14 as the count of junction bases outside the gene matches. With the portions outside the CDR3 filled from the reference TRBV5-5 and TRBJ2-7 genes, the complete variable region becomes DAGVTQSPTHLIKTRGQQVTLRCSPISGHKSVSWYQQVLGQGPQFIFQYYEKEERGRGNFPDRFSARQFPNYSSELNVNALLLGDSALYLCASSNRDREVSPSYEQYFGPGTRLTVT.